Here is one T cell receptor (beta chain) with its context. The data belong to a study of blood T cell repertoires in COVID-19. Study information: Samples came from the United States, Italy and Spain, spanning acute and convalescent COVID-19. The cDNA or gDNA used as material had been derived from T cells, B-cell-depleted T cells, or PBMCs.

Only in-frame clones appear in the TCRdb table, and some are missing; sequencing was by immunoSEQ multiplex PCR. Among 110,000 to 150,000 clones, approximately 84% were seen once, and the ten largest hold about 1.9%. The germline CDR1 and CDR2 sequences are MGHRA and YSYEKL. The CDR3 is 14 residues long. V lost 0 bases and J 6 bases, leaving 11 bases between the germline ends. This chain uses TRBV4-1 with TRBJ1-2; no firm D call. The receptor was isolated from a woman in her sixties or seventies with acute or convalescent COVID-19. Sequencing was performed on peripheral blood. The CDR3 DNA sequence: TGCGCCAGCAGCCAAGAAACGGGGATCCATGGCTACACCTTC. Encoded protein: CASSQETGIHGYTF.